A single sample is the source of the 23 T cell receptor beta chains below, sequenced in a study of read filtering for tumor transcriptome and immune sequencing. This library used around 0.4 ug RNA and molecular barcoded adaptors spanning alpha/delta and beta/gamma chains. TCRdb called the reads again in MiXCR, with one record for every CDR3 protein. The sample yields about 130,000 distinct CDR3 sequences, 10% to 15% seen once. Sequences were obtained from a population of CD138-negative cells sorted from bone marrow. Receptors were obtained from a donor aged 40 or older with multiple myeloma.

This clonotype was found many times. The V and J genes are TRBV29-1 and TRBJ2-3; TRBD1 matches 12 bases. Trimming cost V 6 bases and J 5 bases; bases outside gene matches: 6. Germline values: CDR1 SQVTM, CDR2 ANQGSEA. The CDR3 loop spans 14 amino acids. DNA of the CDR3: TGCAGCGTCACCGGGACAGGGGGCCTAGATACGCAGTATTTT. Amino acid sequence: CSVTGTGGLDTQYF.

This clonotype occurred a few times. The rearrangement uses TRBV28 and TRBJ2-5; 7 positions match TRBD1. J gave up 2 bases and V 5 bases, and 8 bases lay outside the gene matches. Germline V gene data show CDR1 as MDHEN and CDR2 as SYDVKM. The CDR3 spans 15 residues. This CDR3 is CASSHPGQIQETQYF. The DNA of the CDR3 is TGTGCCAGCAGTCACCCGGGACAGATACAAGAGACCCAGTACTTC.

This chain joins TRBV20-1 and TRBJ1-2; the D is unclear. The V end was cut by 3 bases, the J end by 3 bases, with 14 bases between. The CDR3 length is 14 residues. The germline CDR1 and CDR2 sequences are DFQATT and SNEGSKA (reference sequence). The CDR3 DNA is TGCAGTGCTAGGCAACCAATATTATACTATGGCTACACCTTC. Amino acids: CSARQPILYYGYTF.

This clonotype appeared many times. The V gene is TRBV29-1, the J gene TRBJ2-7; 7 bases are shared with TRBD1. This CDR3 region has 13 residues. V shed 4 bases, J shed 5 bases, and the junction held 8 bases outside the gene matches. Germline values: CDR1 SQVTM, CDR2 ANQGSEA. CDR3 sequence (DNA): TGCAGCGTTGCAGTTGTCCAGGGGGACGAGCAGTACTTC. This encodes CSVAVVQGDEQYF.

This clonotype has ten or more counts. The V and J genes are TRBV12-3 or TRBV12-4 and TRBJ1-1, with 7 bases identical to TRBD1. V dropped 2 bases and J dropped 1; count of bases not matched to a gene: 4. This CDR3 comprises 15 residues. In DNA, the CDR3 is TGTGCCAGCAGTTTAAGGGGGCAGGCGAACACTGAAGCTTTCTTT. It yields the protein CASSLRGQANTEAFF.

About this clonotype itself: Its ends do not fully match the called genes, so a read error is possible. J is TRBJ1-1 and V is TRBV5-1; TRBD1 agrees at 8 bases. CDR1 SGHRS and CDR2 YFSETQ come from the germline V gene. The CDR3 consists of 15 residues. The CDR3 region is CASSLEQGANSDAFF. CDR3 DNA sequence: TGCGCCAGCAGCTTGGAGCAGGGGGCTAACTCTGACGCTTTCTTT.

V gene TRBV5-1 combines with J gene TRBJ2-5; D may correspond to TRBD1 or TRBD2 (6 bases each). Between the trimmed V and J ends, which lost 4 bases and 3 bases, there was a span of 16 bases. The CDR3 totals 15 residues. Germline V gives CDR1 SGHRS, CDR2 YFSETQ. CDR3 DNA sequence: TGCGCCAGCAGCATATGGAACAGGGAGGAAGAGACCCAGTACTTC. This translates into CASSIWNREEETQYF.

A few counts support this clonotype. The chain uses TRBV24-1 and TRBJ1-1; TRBD1 matches 9 bases. Germline V CDR1 and CDR2: KGHDR, SFDVKD. With V trimmed by 4 bases and J by 1 base, 3 bases remained unmatched. The CDR3 consists of 15 residues. The DNA for the CDR3 is TGTGCCACCAGTGACCCGGGACAGGGGAACACTGAAGCTTTCTTT. This gives the protein CATSDPGQGNTEAFF.

This clonotype was seen ten or more times. The chain links TRBV6-5 to TRBJ2-7; D not resolved. Trimming cost V 0 bases and J 0 bases, with 9 bases left between them. The length of the CDR3 is 15 residues. Germline V gene sequence: CDR1 MNHEY, CDR2 SVGAGI. This CDR3 reads CASSYSTVGSYEQYF. CDR3 DNA: TGTGCCAGCAGTTACTCGACGGTCGGCTCCTACGAGCAGTACTTC.

This clonotype was observed a few times. A much larger clonotype is one base distant, so this may be a read error. The chain joins TRBV7-9 to TRBJ1-1; no reliable D call. V was shortened by 8 bases and J by 7 bases, with 14 bases between the two germline ends. CDR3 length: 12 amino acids. Germline CDR1 is SEHNR and CDR2 is FQNEAQ (reference sequence). The CDR3 is CASCPQGLEAFF. Here the CDR3 DNA reads TGTGCCAGCTGCCCCCAAGGGCTTGAAGCTTTCTTT. The complete variable domain, with remaining parts taken from reference TRBV7-9 and TRBJ1-1, reads DTGVSQNPRHKITKRGQNVTFRCDPISEHNRLYWYRQTLGQGPEFLTYFQNEAQLEKSRLLSDRFSAERPKGSFSTLEIQRTEQGDSAMYLCASCPQGLEAFFGQGTRLTVV.

This clonotype was detected many times. The gene calls are TRBV10-3 and TRBJ1-2; possible D gene TRBD1, 6 bases. The CDR3 consists of 15 residues. Trimming cost V 7 bases and J 3 bases, with 18 bases left between them. Germline CDR1 reads ENHRY; CDR2 reads SYGVKD. The CDR3 loop is CAIKMSGAADYGYTF. The CDR3 DNA reads TGTGCCATCAAAATGTCAGGGGCAGCTGACTATGGCTACACCTTC.

The chain carries TRBV5-1 and TRBJ1-1; weak D call: TRBD1 (6 bases). From germline, CDR1 is SGHRS and CDR2 YFSETQ. This CDR3 is 15 amino acids long. V shed 4 bases and J shed 4 bases, with 17 bases lying between them. CDR3 sequence: CASSLRGGAGTEAFF. In DNA form, the CDR3 reads TGCGCCAGCAGCCTGCGGGGGGGCGCGGGCACTGAAGCTTTCTTT.

This clonotype has ten or more counts. The chain is built from TRBV5-1 and TRBJ2-5, with TRBD2 identical over 9 bases. The CDR3 consists of 15 residues. Germline trimming cut 2 bases from V and 2 bases from J; bases unmatched to any gene: 4. The germline gives CDR1 SGHRS, CDR2 YFSETQ. DNA for the CDR3: TGCGCCAGCAGCTTTGCGGGAGGGCAACAAGAGACCCAGTACTTC. It yields the protein CASSFAGGQQETQYF.

At least ten counts were recorded for this clonotype. The chain is built from TRBV20-1 and TRBJ2-2, with TRBD2 matching 12 bases. J lost 0 bases, V lost 5 bases, and 4 bases had no gene match. Germline lookup yields CDR1 DFQATT and CDR2 SNEGSKA (reference sequence). The CDR3 runs to 16 residues. CDR3 nucleotides: TGCAGTGCTTCTCCTAGCGGGGGGGCGAACACCGGGGAGCTGTTTTTT. Amino acids: CSASPSGGANTGELFF.

This chain connects TRBV30 to TRBJ2-4, with 7 bases identical to TRBD1. This CDR3 region has 19 residues. Looked up from germline, CDR1 is GTSNPN and CDR2 is SVGIG (reference sequence). Trimming removed 0 bases from V and 2 bases from J; junction bases left unmatched: 16. The CDR3 DNA follows: TGTGCCTGGAGTGTATACGGGACAGTTAATTCAAGGACCAAAAACATTCAGTACTTC. The encoded protein is CAWSVYGTVNSRTKNIQYF.

This clonotype was seen at least ten times. The chain links TRBV7-2 to TRBJ1-1; possibly TRBD1 for D (6 bases). The V and J ends lost 0 bases and 11 bases respectively, with 16 bases between them. CDR3 length equals 14 residues. From germline, CDR1 is SGHTA and CDR2 FQGNSA. DNA for the CDR3: TGTGCCAGCAGCTTAGCATTTGTACAGGGCGGCGCTTTCTTT. This translates into CASSLAFVQGGAFF. The whole variable domain, filled in from reference TRBV7-2 and TRBJ1-1, reads GAGVSQSPSNKVTEKGKDVELRCDPISGHTALYWYRQSLGQGLEFLIYFQGNSAPDKSGLPSDRFSAERTGGSVSTLTIQRTQQEDSAVYLCASSLAFVQGGAFFGQGTRLTVV.

This clonotype has a count of ten or more. V and J are TRBV5-1 and TRBJ1-2; D is ambiguous. Germline V gene data show CDR1 as SGHRS and CDR2 as YFSETQ. The germline V and J ends were trimmed by 3 bases and 2 bases, with 8 bases remaining between them. This CDR3 is 13 amino acids long. The CDR3 DNA reads as TGCGCCAGCAGCTCGGACGGCAACTATGGCTACACCTTC. It yields the protein CASSSDGNYGYTF.

CDR3 residues: CASSPPNTFQETQYF. The CDR3 DNA follows: TGTGCCAGCTCACCACCAAATACTTTCCAAGAGACCCAGTACTTC. This sequence joins TRBV18 and TRBJ2-5, with unresolved D. Trimming pared 0 bases from V and 1 base from J, leaving 9 bases between. CDR3 length: 15 residues. Germline V CDR1 and CDR2: KGHSH, LQKENI.

This clonotype was observed at least ten times. The DNA for the CDR3 is TGTGCCAGCAGACCATACAGGGTGGGGAACACTGAAGCTTTCTTT. It is translated as CASRPYRVGNTEAFF. The gene calls are TRBV2 and TRBJ1-1, with D possibly being TRBD1 (6 bases). CDR1 and CDR2 from the germline V gene are SNHLY and FYNNEI. CDR3 length: 15 residues. The V end lost 6 bases, the J end lost 1 base, and 15 bases lay between the germline ends.

This clonotype appeared many times. The chain combines TRBV20-1 with TRBJ2-5; TRBD2 aligns across 7 bases. Trimming removed 1 base from V and 5 bases from J; junction bases left unmatched: 16. This CDR3 is 17 amino acids long. Germline CDR1 DFQATT, CDR2 SNEGSKA (reference sequence). The CDR3 here is CSARGTLVGGSWETQYF. The CDR3 DNA reads TGCAGTGCTAGAGGAACCCTAGTCGGCGGGAGTTGGGAGACCCAGTACTTC.

This clonotype has ten or more counts. DNA for the CDR3: TGTGCCAGCACCAACCCGGGGGCTGGCAATCAGCCCCAGCATTTT. Translated, it gives CASTNPGAGNQPQHF. The rearrangement joins TRBV6-2 or TRBV6-3 to TRBJ1-5, with D possibly TRBD1 on 6 matching bases. The CDR3 has 15 residues. Germline values: CDR1 MNHEY, CDR2 SVGEGT. V was pared by 7 bases and J by 2 bases, with 15 bases between.

This clonotype has ten or more counts. The chain is built from TRBV28 and TRBJ2-3; D may be TRBD2 (6 bases). This CDR3 has 14 residues. Trimming pared 6 bases from V and 4 bases from J, leaving 14 bases between. Per germline, CDR1 MDHEN and CDR2 SYDVKM. This CDR3 is CASRLGGNPDTQYF. The CDR3 nucleotides read TGTGCCAGCAGACTAGGCGGGAATCCAGATACGCAGTATTTT.

Notes on this clonotype: This may be a read error, as it is one base from a much larger clone. The CDR3 spells CSARGRGAYEQYF. The CDR3 DNA follows: TGCAGTGCTAGAGGACGGGGGGCCTACGAGCAGTACTTC. The rearrangement uses TRBV20-1 and TRBJ2-7; 7 positions match TRBD2. Germline loops: CDR1 DFQATT, CDR2 SNEGSKA (reference sequence). The CDR3 has 13 residues. V lost 1 base, J lost 2 bases, and 2 bases stayed unmatched.